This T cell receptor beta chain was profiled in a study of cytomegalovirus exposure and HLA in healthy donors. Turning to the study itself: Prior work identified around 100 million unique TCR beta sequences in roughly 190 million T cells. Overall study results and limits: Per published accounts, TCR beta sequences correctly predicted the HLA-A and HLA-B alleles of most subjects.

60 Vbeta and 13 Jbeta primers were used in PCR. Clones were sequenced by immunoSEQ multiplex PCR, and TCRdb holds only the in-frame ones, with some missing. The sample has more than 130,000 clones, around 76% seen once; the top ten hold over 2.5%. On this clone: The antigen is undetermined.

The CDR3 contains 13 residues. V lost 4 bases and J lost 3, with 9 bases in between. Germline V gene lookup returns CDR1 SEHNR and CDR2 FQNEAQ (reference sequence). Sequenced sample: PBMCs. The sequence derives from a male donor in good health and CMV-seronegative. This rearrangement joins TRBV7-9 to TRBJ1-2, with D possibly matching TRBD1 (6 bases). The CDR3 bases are TGTGCCAGCAGCTGGGGGACATACTATGGCTACACCTTC. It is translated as CASSWGTYYGYTF.